A selection of T cell receptor beta chains follows, all from one sample in a study of cytotoxic CD8 clonotypes in ibrutinib-treated CLL. The repertoire was sequenced with immunoSEQ multiplex PCR; TCRdb's copy has only in-frame clones and lacks some. The sample has 200,000 or so clones; about 75% are singletons. This specimen consisted of PBMCs, obtained after 12 months of ibrutinib treatment. These receptors were taken from a human donor with chronic lymphocytic leukemia. Both conserved end residues are part of each CDR3. Fields, in order: CDR3 DNA, CDR3 protein, D gene, clone size, J gene, V gene. D genes are given only for firm matches. Size is stated for part of the rows, as once, few or many counts, or as a class when the clone is expanded.

TGTGCCTGGAGTGTCGGTACCCCAACCGAGCAGTACTTC CAWSVGTPTEQYF . . TRBJ2-7 TRBV30
TGTGCCAGCAGACGGGGGGGTGGCGGGGAGCTGTTTTTT CASRRGGGGELFF TRBD2 . TRBJ2-2 TRBV28
TGTGCCAGTCAGGGACAGATCCTCTACAATGAGCAGTTCTTC CASQGQILYNEQFF TRBD1 once TRBJ2-1 TRBV6-1
TGTGCCAGCAGCGTAGGCCTAGCGGGAGAAATAGGGGCTGGCTCCTACAATGAGCAGTTCTTC CASSVGLAGEIGAGSYNEQFF TRBD2 . TRBJ2-1 TRBV9
TGCGCCAGCAGCTTGGTCGGGGGTGACTCCTACGAGCAGTACTTC CASSLVGGDSYEQYF . . TRBJ2-7 TRBV5-1
TGTGCCTGGAGTCAAAGGCGGGGACAGAGCTCCTACAATGAGCAGTTCTTC CAWSQRRGQSSYNEQFF . . TRBJ2-1 TRBV30
TGCAGCGTCCCGGATGGGGTGAACACTGAAGCTTTCTTT CSVPDGVNTEAFF . . TRBJ1-1 TRBV29-1
TGCGCCAGCAGCCAAAACGCGGGAGGGCACAATGAGCAGTTCTTC CASSQNAGGHNEQFF TRBD2 few TRBJ2-1 TRBV4-3
TGTGCCAGCAGCTTAGTTGGGGGCGGGATCACTGAAGCTTTCTTT CASSLVGGGITEAFF . . TRBJ1-1 TRBV7-2
TGCAGCGTTGTAGACAGGGACCACATGAGCTCCTACGAGCAGTACTTC CSVVDRDHMSSYEQYF TRBD1 . TRBJ2-7 TRBV29-1
TGTGCCTGGAGGTCTTTTGAGGGTCAGCCCCAGCATTTT CAWRSFEGQPQHF . . TRBJ1-5 TRBV30
TGTGCCAGCGGCGACCAGGGCGGAGGGCGCTTAGCTTTCTTT CASGDQGGGRLAFF . . TRBJ1-1 TRBV9
TGCGCCAGCAGCTTGACAGGGGATACCGGGGAGCTGTTTTTT CASSLTGDTGELFF TRBD1 . TRBJ2-2 TRBV5-1
TGTGCCAGCAGGGACAGGGGGTTCTACGAGCAGTACTTC CASRDRGFYEQYF TRBD1 few TRBJ2-7 TRBV2
TGTGCCAGCAGCGTAGCTACAAGGACTGCCAGCGATACGCAGTATTTT CASSVATRTASDTQYF . . TRBJ2-3 TRBV9
TGTGCCAGCAGTTTACGCGGGGGCCCGGCCTCGAACTATGGCTACACCTTC CASSLRGGPASNYGYTF . few TRBJ1-2 TRBV28